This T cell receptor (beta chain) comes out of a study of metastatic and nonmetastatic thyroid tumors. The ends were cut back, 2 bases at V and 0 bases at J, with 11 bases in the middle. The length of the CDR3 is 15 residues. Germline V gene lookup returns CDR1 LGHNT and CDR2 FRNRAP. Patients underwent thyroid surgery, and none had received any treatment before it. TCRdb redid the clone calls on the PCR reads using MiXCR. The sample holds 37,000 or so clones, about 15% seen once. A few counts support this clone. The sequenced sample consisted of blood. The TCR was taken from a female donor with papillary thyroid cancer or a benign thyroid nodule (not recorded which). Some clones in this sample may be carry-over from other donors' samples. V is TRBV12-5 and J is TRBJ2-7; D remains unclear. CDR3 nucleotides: TGTGCTAGTGGTTTGAGACGAAACCTCTCCTACGAGCAGTACTTC. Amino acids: CASGLRRNLSYEQYF.